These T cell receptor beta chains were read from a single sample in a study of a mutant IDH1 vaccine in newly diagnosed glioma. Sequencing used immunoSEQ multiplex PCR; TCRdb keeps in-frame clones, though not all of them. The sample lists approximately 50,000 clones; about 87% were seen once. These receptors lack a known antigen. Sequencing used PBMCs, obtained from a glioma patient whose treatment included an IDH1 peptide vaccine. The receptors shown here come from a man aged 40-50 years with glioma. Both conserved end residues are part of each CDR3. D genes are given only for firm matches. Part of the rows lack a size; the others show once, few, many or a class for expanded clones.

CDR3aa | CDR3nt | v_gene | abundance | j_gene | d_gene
CASSLEPLSTNYGYTF | TGTGCCAGCAGTCTGGAACCGCTTTCAACTAACTATGGCTACACCTTC | TRBV6-6 | . | TRBJ1-2 | .
CASSGRTEAFF | TGTGCCAGCTCCGGGAGAACTGAAGCTTTCTTT | TRBV18 | . | TRBJ1-1 | .
CASRVSGGQGYTF | TGCGCCAGCAGGGTGTCAGGGGGGCAAGGCTACACCTTC | TRBV5-1 | . | TRBJ1-2 | TRBD1
CASSAIVGELYEQYF | TGTGCCAGCAGCGCCATAGTAGGGGAACTGTACGAGCAGTACTTC | TRBV7-2 | . | TRBJ2-7 | .
CASSLAASVSSYNEQFF | TGCGCCAGCAGCTTGGCCGCTAGCGTGAGCTCCTACAATGAGCAGTTCTTC | TRBV5-1 | . | TRBJ2-1 | .
CASSNQGGQPQHF | TGTGCCAGCAGCAATCAGGGCGGGCAGCCCCAGCATTTT | TRBV9 | . | TRBJ1-5 | .
CASSLFSLEGGSQPQHF | TGTGCCAGCAGCTTATTTTCCCTTGAGGGGGGGAGTCAGCCCCAGCATTTT | TRBV7-8 | . | TRBJ1-5 | .
CASSPTGSYEQYF | TGTGCCAGCAGTCCGACAGGGTCCTACGAGCAGTACTTC | TRBV25-1 | few | TRBJ2-7 | TRBD1
CASSRVRGALGNEQFF | TGCGCCAGCAGCCGCGTGAGGGGAGCTCTAGGGAATGAGCAGTTCTTC | TRBV4-3 | . | TRBJ2-1 | .
CASSGLAGAYAGETQYF | TGTGCCAGCAGTGGGCTAGCGGGAGCGTATGCGGGGGAGACCCAGTACTTC | TRBV2 | few | TRBJ2-5 | TRBD2
CAWGVGEGNPGRTGELFF | TGTGCCTGGGGGGTCGGGGAGGGCAACCCGGGGAGGACCGGGGAGCTGTTTTTT | TRBV30 | . | TRBJ2-2 | TRBD2
CASSQAGSSETQYF | TGCGCCAGCAGCCAAGCGGGCAGCTCAGAGACCCAGTACTTC | TRBV4-3 | . | TRBJ2-5 | .
CASRLGRAEETQYF | TGCGCCAGCAGGCTGGGGAGGGCAGAGGAGACCCAGTACTTC | TRBV5-1 | . | TRBJ2-5 | TRBD2
CASNRGFNEKLFF | TGTGCCAGCAACCGAGGGTTTAATGAAAAACTGTTTTTT | TRBV14 | . | TRBJ1-4 | .
CASSFTLGSYEQYF | TGTGCCAGCAGCTTTACATTGGGAAGCTACGAGCAGTACTTC | TRBV7-9 | . | TRBJ2-7 | .
CASSGPTDTQYF | TGTGCCAGCAGCGGGCCCACAGATACGCAGTATTTT | TRBV7-3 | . | TRBJ2-3 | .
CASSPGAGPMDEQFF | TGTGCCAGCAGCCCGGGGGCCGGCCCGATGGATGAGCAGTTCTTC | TRBV14 | . | TRBJ2-1 | .
CAGASLRAKNIQYF | TGTGCGGGGGCGAGCCTCCGAGCCAAAAACATTCAGTACTTC | TRBV2 | . | TRBJ2-4 | .